Sequencing of this TCR beta chain was carried out in a study of blood T cell repertoires in COVID-19. About the research overall: There were acute and convalescent COVID-19 samples, and they came from the United States, Italy and Spain. Nucleic acid was either cDNA or gDNA, and it came from T cells, B-cell-depleted T cells, or PBMCs.

Germline assignment: CDR1 LNHDA and CDR2 SQIVND (reference sequence). Trimming pared 8 bases from V and 5 bases from J, leaving 25 bases between. This CDR3 region has 17 residues. Per the authors' pipeline: Amplification from reference gene primers served as the basis for estimated nucleated cell counts. Profiling relied on immunoSEQ multiplex PCR, and the TCRdb table lists in-frame clones only, not all of them. V, J and clone size were drawn from that table, and D and trimming were deduced from the DNA. In the table there are a few hundred thousand clones, 70% to 90% of which are singletons. The chain joins TRBV19 to TRBJ1-5, with no clear D. The sequenced sample was peripheral blood. The source is a man in his sixties with acute or convalescent COVID-19. CDR3 sequence reads: CASGSSPRVRGDQPQHF. CDR3 bases: TGTGCCAGTGGATCCTCCCCCAGAGTCCGGGGTGATCAGCCCCAGCATTTT.